Each of the 30 T cell receptor beta chains below was sequenced from the same sample in a study of T cells in Graves' hyperthyroidism and ophthalmopathy. Template material for amplifying TCR beta CDR3 regions consisted of RNA transcripts. The study used the HTBI primer set for a first-round RT-PCR of the TCR CDR3. One entry per CDR3 protein results from TCRdb running MiXCR on the multiplex PCR reads. The table lists about 360,000 distinct CDR3 sequences, around a sixth of them singletons. Sequencing was carried out using blood. The receptors come from a woman between 18 and 30 years old with Graves' hyperthyroidism that later progressed to Graves' ophthalmopathy.

With respect to this clonotype: This may arise from a read error, as a much more abundant clone is one base away. Written as DNA, the CDR3 is TGCAGTGCTCTCAGGGGGGGCGGGAGCACTGAAGCTTTCTTT. Protein sequence: CSALRGGGSTEAFF. This chain connects TRBV20-1 to TRBJ1-1; 7 bases align to TRBD1. Germline V lookup: CDR1 DFQATT, CDR2 SNEGSKA (reference sequence). This CDR3 region has 14 residues. Trimming took 5 bases from V and 4 from J; bases not matched to a gene: 10.

CDR3 region: CASSPGDRGWTEAFF. CDR3 DNA: TGTGCCAGTAGTCCGGGGGACAGGGGATGGACTGAAGCTTTCTTT. The gene calls are TRBV19 and TRBJ1-1; 10 bases map to TRBD1. This CDR3 is 15 amino acids long. Trimming took 5 bases from V and 5 from J; bases not matched to a gene: 8. Per germline, CDR1 LNHDA and CDR2 SQIVND (reference sequence).

V usage is TRBV6-2 or TRBV6-3 and J usage is TRBJ2-7; 8 bases line up with TRBD1. CDR3 length: 14 residues. J was trimmed by 2 bases and V by 8 bases; bases with no gene match: 8. The germline CDR1 and CDR2 sequences are MNHEY and SVGEGT. This CDR3 reads CASAGQVLPYEQYF. CDR3 sequence (DNA): TGTGCCAGCGCGGGACAGGTCCTGCCCTACGAGCAGTACTTC.

Many counts were recorded for this clonotype. The rearrangement joins TRBV28 to TRBJ2-4; maybe TRBD2 (5 bases). The length of the CDR3 is 15 residues. Per germline, CDR1 MDHEN and CDR2 SYDVKM. V lost 4 bases and J lost 3, with 13 bases in between. CDR3 nucleotides: TGTGCCAGCAGTTCTTGGGGAGCGAGCAAAAACATTCAGTACTTC. It encodes CASSSWGASKNIQYF. The variable domain in full, with the rest retrieved from reference TRBV28 and TRBJ2-4, is DVKVTQSSRYLVKRTGEKVFLECVQDMDHENMFWYRQDPGLGLRLIYFSYDVKMKEKGDIPEGYSVSREKKERFSLILESASTNQTSMYLCASSSWGASKNIQYFGAGTRLSVL.

This clonotype was seen repeatedly, ten times or more. The genes are TRBV5-1 and TRBJ1-2; TRBD1 agrees at 7 bases. The V segment lost 3 bases and the J segment 1 base; nucleotides outside the gene matches: 6. Per the germline V gene, CDR1 is SGHRS and CDR2 is YFSETQ. This CDR3 has 15 residues. CDR3 region: CASSYSGTDNYGYTF. The CDR3 DNA reads TGCGCCAGCAGCTACTCCGGGACAGATAACTATGGCTACACCTTC.

This clonotype was detected only once. The chain uses TRBV19 and TRBJ2-1, with D possibly TRBD2 on 6 matching bases. Trimming removed 0 bases from V and 9 bases from J, with 15 bases in between. The CDR3 consists of 15 residues. Germline CDR1 LNHDA, CDR2 SQIVND (reference sequence). The CDR3 coding sequence is TGTGCCAGTAGTATAGACTCCCTAGCGCCCAGTGAGCAGTTCTTC. Translation: CASSIDSLAPSEQFF.

CDR3 amino acids: CAAGGQNTGELFF. The CDR3 coding sequence is TGTGCCGCGGGAGGCCAAAACACCGGGGAGCTGTTTTTT. The J gene is TRBJ2-2, the V gene TRBV30; 8 bases match TRBD2. This CDR3 spans 13 amino acids. CDR1 is GTSNPN and CDR2 is SVGIG in the germline V gene (reference sequence). V gave up 8 bases and J gave up 2 bases; unmatched junction bases: 4.

This clonotype appeared many times. The CDR3 sequence: CAWSEIYVGTAHQPQHF. CDR3 DNA sequence: TGTGCCTGGAGCGAGATTTACGTAGGGACAGCCCATCAGCCCCAGCATTTT. The gene calls are TRBV30 and TRBJ1-5, with 7 bases matching TRBD1. CDR1 is GTSNPN, CDR2 SVGIG, per germline (reference sequence). CDR3 length equals 17 residues. Germline trimming cut 3 bases from V and 5 bases from J; bases unmatched to any gene: 16.

The chain joins TRBV4-3 to TRBJ1-3, with D unclear. The CDR3 loop spans 15 amino acids. The V gene lost 0 bases and the J gene lost 0 bases, with 6 bases spanning the gap. Germline CDR1 is LGHNA and CDR2 is YSLEER. The CDR3 sequence: CASSQERYSGNTIYF. The CDR3 DNA reads as TGCGCCAGCAGCCAAGAACGGTACTCTGGAAACACCATATATTTT.

About this clonotype itself: Given a much more abundant clone one base away, this may be a read error. The J gene is TRBJ2-3, the V gene TRBV20-1, with 9 bases aligning to TRBD2. Per the germline V gene, CDR1 is DFQATT and CDR2 is SNEGSKA (reference sequence). Unmatched junction bases numbered 1, after V lost 1 base and J lost 8 bases. The length of the CDR3 is 12 residues. CDR3 nucleotides: TGCAGTGCTAGAGGGACTAGCGCTACGCAGTATTTT. Its protein is CSARGTSATQYF.

About this clonotype itself: With a much larger clone just one base away, this may be a read error. The chain joins TRBV3-1 to TRBJ1-5; TRBD1 aligns across 10 bases. The CDR3 is 15 residues long. V dropped 1 base and J dropped 9; count of bases not matched to a gene: 6. The germline CDR1 and CDR2 sequences are LGHDT and YNNKEL (reference sequence). The CDR3 reads CASSQGQGAHRPQHF. CDR3 DNA sequence: TGTGCCAGCAGCCAAGGACAGGGGGCACATCGGCCCCAGCATTTT.

The chain is built from TRBV9 and TRBJ2-1, with no clear D. Germline CDR1 and CDR2: SGDLS and YYNGEE. CDR3 size: 13 residues. Trimming cost V 0 bases and J 5 bases, with 6 bases left between them. The CDR3 here is CASSVVWNNEQFF. CDR3 DNA sequence: TGTGCCAGCAGCGTAGTATGGAACAATGAGCAGTTCTTC.

This clonotype was seen at least ten times. The DNA for the CDR3 is TGTGCCAGCAGCCTTGGCGCGGAGAACACCGGGGAGCTGTTTTTT. Residues: CASSLGAENTGELFF. V usage is TRBV14 and J usage is TRBJ2-2; D unresolved. With 4 bases removed from V and 1 base from J, the gap between germline ends came to 10 bases. The germline gives CDR1 SGHDN, CDR2 FVKESK. The CDR3 is made up of 15 amino acids.

This clonotype appeared many times. The chain joins TRBV3-1 to TRBJ2-7; 7 bases line up with TRBD1. J gave up 1 base and V 2 bases, and 5 bases lay outside the gene matches. CDR3 length: 15 amino acids. The germline CDR1 and CDR2 sequences are LGHDT and YNNKEL (reference sequence). In nucleotides, the CDR3 is TGTGCCAGCAGCCAACCGGGACAGACGTCCTACGAGCAGTACTTC. Amino acid sequence: CASSQPGQTSYEQYF.

This clonotype has at least ten counts. The chain recombines TRBV29-1 with TRBJ2-1, with TRBD2 matching 14 bases. With 8 bases clipped from V and 2 bases from J, the junction kept 14 bases outside the gene matches. The CDR3 spans 18 residues. Germline-derived CDR1 and CDR2 are SQVTM and ANQGSEA. CDR3 residues: CSMTGTGTSGSPYNEQFF. Here the CDR3 DNA reads TGCAGCATGACGGGGACAGGGACTAGCGGGAGCCCCTACAATGAGCAGTTCTTC.

A remark on this clonotype: A single base separates this from a much larger clone, so it may be a read error. The CDR3, as DNA: TGCAGTGCTAGAAACGGACAGGGGGCCTCCTACGAGCGGTACTTC. Translation: CSARNGQGASYERYF. The J gene is TRBJ2-7, the V gene TRBV20-1, with 11 nucleotides matching TRBD1. Germline V gene sequence: CDR1 DFQATT, CDR2 SNEGSKA (reference sequence). The CDR3 is made up of 15 amino acids.

This clonotype was counted only a few times. Its ends do not fully match the called genes, so a read error is possible. This chain uses TRBV24-1 with TRBJ2-3; D is possibly TRBD2 (7 bases). In germline, CDR1 is KGHDR, CDR2 SFDVKD. CDR3 length: 16 residues. CDR3 loop: CATSDFGAGARDTQYF. As DNA, the CDR3 is TGTGCCACCAGTGATTTCGGGGCGGGGGCAAGAGATACACAGTATTTT.

The genes are TRBV3-1 and TRBJ1-6; 7 nucleotides match TRBD1. V was pared by 5 bases and J by 6 bases, with 4 bases of the junction left unmatched. CDR3 length: 14 amino acids. From germline, CDR1 is LGHDT and CDR2 YNNKEL (reference sequence). The CDR3 region is CASSKGQVNSPLHF. The DNA of the CDR3 is TGTGCCAGCAGCAAAGGACAGGTTAATTCACCCCTCCACTTT.

In the case of this clonotype: Mismatch with germline at one junction end may stem from a read error. The chain is built from TRBV7-6 and TRBJ2-2; 9 bases agree with TRBD1. This CDR3 spans 16 amino acids. Germline CDR1 and CDR2: SGHVS and FNYEAQ. The CDR3 DNA reads TGTGCCAGCAGCATACCGACAGGGGGAGTCACCGGGGGGCTGTTTTTT. It encodes CASSIPTGGVTGGLFF.

In this sample, this clonotype turned up a few times. The chain couples TRBV9 to TRBJ2-7, with TRBD2 identical over 7 bases. Germline-derived CDR1 and CDR2 are SGDLS and YYNGEE. The length of the CDR3 is 16 residues. The V and J ends lost 4 bases and 4 bases, in that order; junction bases with no gene match: 14. The CDR3 is CASSLVGRTRVYEQYF. CDR3 sequence (DNA): TGTGCCAGCAGCCTAGTAGGTAGGACTAGGGTATACGAGCAGTACTTC.

This clonotype was detected only a few times. The V and J genes are TRBV3-1 and TRBJ2-2; 9 positions agree with TRBD2. The CDR3 consists of 15 residues. Per germline, CDR1 LGHDT and CDR2 YNNKEL (reference sequence). J was trimmed by 4 bases and V by 1 base; bases with no gene match: 1. CDR3 sequence: CASSQASGVTGELFF. CDR3 DNA: TGTGCCAGCAGCCAAGCTAGCGGGGTCACCGGGGAGCTGTTTTTT.

This chain uses TRBV11-1 with TRBJ2-1; 11 bases map to TRBD1. CDR1 SGHAT and CDR2 FQDESV come from the germline V gene (reference sequence). The ends lost 5 bases at V and 8 bases at J; junction bases unmatched: 8. The CDR3 is 15 amino acids. CDR3 sequence reads: CASSPGQGALDEQFF. The CDR3, as DNA: TGTGCCAGCAGCCCAGGACAGGGGGCTCTAGATGAGCAGTTCTTC.

There are many counts of this clonotype. The CDR3: CSARVRDWDQPQHF. CDR3 sequence (DNA): TGCAGTGCTAGAGTACGAGATTGGGATCAGCCCCAGCATTTT. The chain uses TRBV20-1 and TRBJ1-5; D remains unclear. This CDR3 is 14 amino acids long. Trimming removed 1 base from V and 5 bases from J, with 12 bases in between. Per germline, CDR1 DFQATT and CDR2 SNEGSKA (reference sequence).

This clonotype has a count of ten or more. The chain carries TRBV15 and TRBJ2-5; D gene uncertain. Germline V CDR1 and CDR2: LNHNV, YYDKDF (reference sequence). The CDR3 extends over 13 amino acids. Trimming removed 0 bases from V and 4 bases from J, with 6 bases in between. CDR3 DNA: TGTGCCACCAGCAGAGATCGTCTAGAGACCCAGTACTTC. It specifies CATSRDRLETQYF.

Note on this clonotype: Mismatch with germline at one junction end may stem from a read error. This rearrangement joins TRBV3-1 to TRBJ2-5; the D is unclear. CDR3 length: 16 amino acids. Germline V CDR1 and CDR2: LGHDT, YNNKEL (reference sequence). In DNA form, the CDR3 reads TGTGCCGGCAGCCAAGTGTTGCAGTACCGTGCAGAGACCCAGTACTTC. Encoded protein: CAGSQVLQYRAETQYF.

CDR3 nucleotide sequence: TGTGCCAGCAGTTACGGGGGGACAGGGGGAGGCTACACCTTC. Encoded protein: CASSYGGTGGGYTF. This chain uses TRBV6-9 with TRBJ1-2; TRBD1 agrees at 11 bases. V shed 3 bases and J 8 bases; nucleotides not matched to a gene: 5. Germline CDR1 and CDR2: MNHGY and SVAAGI. The CDR3 runs to 14 residues.

The sample holds many counts of this clonotype. The CDR3 loop is CASSESKGTSETQYF. CDR3 sequence (DNA): TGTGCCAGCAGTGAAAGTAAGGGGACGTCGGAGACCCAGTACTTC. The chain joins TRBV2 to TRBJ2-5; possibly TRBD1 or TRBD2 for D (5 bases each). V lost 2 bases, J lost 5 bases, and 15 bases lay in between. Germline V gives CDR1 SNHLY, CDR2 FYNNEI. The CDR3 is made up of 15 amino acids.

This clonotype was seen at least ten times. The chain is built from TRBV3-1 and TRBJ1-4; possibly TRBD1 for D (5 bases). This CDR3 region has 13 residues. Germline CDR1 is LGHDT and CDR2 is YNNKEL (reference sequence). Trimming removed 5 bases from V and 5 bases from J, with 9 bases in between. CDR3 region: CASSAPGNEKLFF. As DNA, the CDR3 is TGTGCCAGCAGCGCACCAGGGAATGAAAAACTGTTTTTT.

Concerning this clonotype: One end of the junction is discordant with germline, which a read error may explain. The chain links TRBV18 to TRBJ1-3; D is unclear. The CDR3 loop spans 14 amino acids. Germline V gene sequence: CDR1 KGHSH, CDR2 LQKENI. The CDR3 DNA reads TGTGCCAGCTCGCATCCGGGATCTGGAAACACCAGATATTTT. Translation: CASSHPGSGNTRYF.

This clonotype was recorded many times. CDR3 bases: TGTGCCAGCAGCTTAGGTCGGACTGAGAACACTGAAGCTTTCTTT. Translation gives CASSLGRTENTEAFF. The chain links TRBV7-2 to TRBJ1-1; D gene ambiguous. Germline assignment: CDR1 SGHTA and CDR2 FQGNSA. V was trimmed by 1 base and J by 1 base, leaving 10 bases between them. The CDR3 spans 15 residues. Filled out from reference TRBV7-2 and TRBJ1-1, the complete variable domain reads GAGVSQSPSNKVTEKGKDVELRCDPISGHTALYWYRQSLGQGLEFLIYFQGNSAPDKSGLPSDRFSAERTGGSVSTLTIQRTQQEDSAVYLCASSLGRTENTEAFFGQGTRLTVV.